The source of this T cell receptor (beta chain) is a study of Ad26.COV2.S vaccination and SARS-CoV-2 variants. About the research overall: Intramuscular Ad26.COV2.S doses were given once or twice, 56 days apart. General observations from the study: Breadth and depth estimates from TCRs may understate total T cell responses.

As for treatment: around 19 received Ad26.COV2.S at low or high dose, single or two shots; 5 received placebo; per-sample allocation not given. Collection of samples fell on day 63 after the first vaccine or placebo injection. An Ad26 vector expressing Wuhan-strain SARS-CoV-2 spike served as the vaccine. V was cut by 1 base and J by 0 bases, with 7 bases left in between. In germline, CDR1 is SGHTA, CDR2 FQGNSA. This CDR3 is built from 15 residues. TCRdb keeps only in-frame clones here, not all; method: immunoSEQ multiplex PCR. The sample yields roughly 350,000 clones, 80% to 90% seen once. Of note for this clone: Its antigen is not identified.

The TCR sequence derives from a person aged 18 to 59 who received the Ad26.COV2.S COVID-19 vaccine or a placebo. The material was peripheral blood, obtained in a trial of Ad26.COV2.S vaccine versus placebo. This rearrangement joins TRBV7-2 to TRBJ1-3, with D uncertain. The chain's CDR3 is CASSLDLSSGNTIYF. DNA for the CDR3: TGTGCCAGCAGCTTAGACCTGAGCTCTGGAAACACCATATATTTT.